Reported below is one T cell receptor beta chain. The sample comes from a study of T cell changes during pregnancy in multiple sclerosis. This table comes from immunoSEQ multiplex PCR, and its TCRdb copy is limited to in-frame clones, with some not included. In the table there are some 50,000 clones, approximately 90% of which are singletons. With 4 bases clipped from V and 7 bases from J, the junction kept 4 bases outside the gene matches. The CDR3 totals 14 residues. Germline CDR1 and CDR2: SEHNR and FQNEAQ (reference sequence). The chain uses TRBV7-9 and TRBJ2-2; 9 nucleotides match TRBD1. Here the sequenced sample was CD8+ T cells from peripheral blood mononuclear cells, taken in the second trimester of pregnancy. This clonotype was sampled from a female donor with multiple sclerosis, enrolled in a pregnancy study. The CDR3 spells CASSSWTGVGELFF. The CDR3 DNA sequence: TGTGCCAGCAGCTCCTGGACAGGGGTCGGGGAGCTGTTTTTT.